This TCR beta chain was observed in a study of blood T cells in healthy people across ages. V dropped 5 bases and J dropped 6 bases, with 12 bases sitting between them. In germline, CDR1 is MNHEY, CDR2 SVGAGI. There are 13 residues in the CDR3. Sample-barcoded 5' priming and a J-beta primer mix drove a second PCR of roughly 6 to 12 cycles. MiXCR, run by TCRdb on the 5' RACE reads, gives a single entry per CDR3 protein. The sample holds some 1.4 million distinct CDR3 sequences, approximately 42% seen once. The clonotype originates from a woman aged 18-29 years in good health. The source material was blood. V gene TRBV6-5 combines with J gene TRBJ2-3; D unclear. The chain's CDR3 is CASSPSWRDTQYF. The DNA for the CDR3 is TGTGCCAGCAGTCCCAGCTGGCGGGATACGCAGTATTTT.